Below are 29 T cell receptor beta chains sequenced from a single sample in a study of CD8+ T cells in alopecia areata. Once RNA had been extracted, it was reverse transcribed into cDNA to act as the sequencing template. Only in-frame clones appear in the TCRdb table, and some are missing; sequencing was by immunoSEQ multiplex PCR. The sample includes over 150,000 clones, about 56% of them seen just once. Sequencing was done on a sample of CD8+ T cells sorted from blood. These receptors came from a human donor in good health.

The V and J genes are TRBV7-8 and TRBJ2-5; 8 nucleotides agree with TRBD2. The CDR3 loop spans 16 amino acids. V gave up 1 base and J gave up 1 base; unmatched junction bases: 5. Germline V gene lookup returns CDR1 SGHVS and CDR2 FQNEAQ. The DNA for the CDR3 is TGTGCCAGCAGCTTAGAGGGGACTAGATCCCAAGAGACCCAGTACTTC. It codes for CASSLEGTRSQETQYF.

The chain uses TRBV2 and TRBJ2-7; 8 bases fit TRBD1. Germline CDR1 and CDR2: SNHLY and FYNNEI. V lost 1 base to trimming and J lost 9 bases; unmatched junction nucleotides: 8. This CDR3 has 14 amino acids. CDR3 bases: TGTGCCAGCAGTGAAGGGACAGGGCTAATGTTGCAGTACTTC. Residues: CASSEGTGLMLQYF.

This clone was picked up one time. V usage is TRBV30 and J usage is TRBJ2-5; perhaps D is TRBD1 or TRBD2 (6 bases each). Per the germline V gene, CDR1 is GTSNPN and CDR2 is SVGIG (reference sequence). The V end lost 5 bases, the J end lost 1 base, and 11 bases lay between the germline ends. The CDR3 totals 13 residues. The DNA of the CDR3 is TGTGCCTGGTTCGGAGGGGGCCAAGAGACCCAGTACTTC. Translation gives CAWFGGGQETQYF.

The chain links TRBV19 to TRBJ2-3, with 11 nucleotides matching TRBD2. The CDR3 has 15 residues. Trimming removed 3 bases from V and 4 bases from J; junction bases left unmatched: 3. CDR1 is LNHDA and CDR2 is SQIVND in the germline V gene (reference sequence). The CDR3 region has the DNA TGTGCCAGTAGTATTAGTAGCGGGGGGGCAGATACGCAGTATTTT. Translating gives CASSISSGGADTQYF.

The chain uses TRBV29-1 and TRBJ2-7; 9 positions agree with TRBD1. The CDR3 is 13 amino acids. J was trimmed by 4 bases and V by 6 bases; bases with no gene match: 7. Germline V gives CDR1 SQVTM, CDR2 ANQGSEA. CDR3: CSVERDRDYEQYF. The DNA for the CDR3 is TGCAGCGTCGAGCGGGACAGGGATTACGAGCAGTACTTC.

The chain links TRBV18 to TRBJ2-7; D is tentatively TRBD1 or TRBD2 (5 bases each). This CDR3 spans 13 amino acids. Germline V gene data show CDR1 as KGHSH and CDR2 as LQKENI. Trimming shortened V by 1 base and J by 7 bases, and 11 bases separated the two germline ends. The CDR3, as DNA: TGTGCCAGCTCACCACGGGACCTAGGGGAGCAGTACTTC. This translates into CASSPRDLGEQYF.

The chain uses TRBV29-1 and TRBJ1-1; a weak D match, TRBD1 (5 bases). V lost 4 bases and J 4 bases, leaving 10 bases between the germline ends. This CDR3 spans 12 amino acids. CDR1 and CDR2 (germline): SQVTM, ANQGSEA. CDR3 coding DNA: TGCAGCGTTGTGGGGGGGGTCACTGAAGCTTTCTTT. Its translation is CSVVGGVTEAFF. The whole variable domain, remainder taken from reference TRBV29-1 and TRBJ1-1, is SAVISQKPSRDICQRGTSLTIQCQVDSQVTMMFWYRQQPGQSLTLIATANQGSEATYESGFVIDKFPISRPNLTFSTLTVSNMSPEDSSIYLCSVVGGVTEAFFGQGTRLTVV.

The CDR3 loop reads CASSLAESSYNEQFF. The CDR3 DNA reads as TGTGCCAGCAGCTTGGCCGAGAGCTCCTACAATGAGCAGTTCTTC. This sequence joins TRBV5-4 and TRBJ2-1; D is undetermined. The length of the CDR3 is 15 residues. V gave up 0 bases and J gave up 0 bases, with 7 bases separating them. The V gene's germline CDR1 is SGHNT and CDR2 YYREEE (reference sequence).

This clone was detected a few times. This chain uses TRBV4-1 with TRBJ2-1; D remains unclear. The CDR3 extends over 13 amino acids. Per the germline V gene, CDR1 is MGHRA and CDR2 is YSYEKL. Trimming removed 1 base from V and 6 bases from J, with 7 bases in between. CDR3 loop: CASSQAEANEQFF. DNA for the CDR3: TGCGCCAGCAGCCAAGCTGAGGCCAATGAGCAGTTCTTC.

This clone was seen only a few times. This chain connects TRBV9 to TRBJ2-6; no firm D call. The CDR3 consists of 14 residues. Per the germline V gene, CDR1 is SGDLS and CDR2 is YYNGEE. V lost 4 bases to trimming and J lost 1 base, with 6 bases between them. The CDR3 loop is CASSYPSGANVLTF. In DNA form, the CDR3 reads TGTGCCAGCAGCTACCCTTCTGGGGCCAACGTCCTGACTTTC.

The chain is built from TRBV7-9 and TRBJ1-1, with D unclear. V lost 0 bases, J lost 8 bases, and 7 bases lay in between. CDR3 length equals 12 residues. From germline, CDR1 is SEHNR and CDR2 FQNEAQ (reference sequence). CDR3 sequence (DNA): TGTGCCAGCAGCTTAGCCGTTGCGGAAGCTTTCTTT. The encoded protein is CASSLAVAEAFF.

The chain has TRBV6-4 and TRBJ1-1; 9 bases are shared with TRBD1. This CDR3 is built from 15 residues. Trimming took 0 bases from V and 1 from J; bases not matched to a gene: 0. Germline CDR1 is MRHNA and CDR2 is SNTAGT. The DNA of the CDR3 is TGTGCCAGCAGTGACTCGACAGGGGGGAACACTGAAGCTTTCTTT. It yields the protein CASSDSTGGNTEAFF.

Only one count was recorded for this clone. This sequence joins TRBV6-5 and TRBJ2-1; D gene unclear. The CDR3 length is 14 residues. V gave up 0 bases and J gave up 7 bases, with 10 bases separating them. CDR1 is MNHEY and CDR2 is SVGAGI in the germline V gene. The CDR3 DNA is TGTGCCAGCAGTTACTCGGACGCGTCGAATGAGCAGTTCTTC. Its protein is CASSYSDASNEQFF.

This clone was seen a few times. The CDR3 coding sequence is TGTGCCAGCAGTTACTCGCACAGTTCCTATGGCTACACCTTC. It yields the protein CASSYSHSSYGYTF. The chain combines TRBV6-5 with TRBJ1-2; D unclear. CDR3 size: 14 residues. V dropped 0 bases and J dropped 4 bases, with 9 bases sitting between them. Per germline, CDR1 MNHEY and CDR2 SVGAGI.

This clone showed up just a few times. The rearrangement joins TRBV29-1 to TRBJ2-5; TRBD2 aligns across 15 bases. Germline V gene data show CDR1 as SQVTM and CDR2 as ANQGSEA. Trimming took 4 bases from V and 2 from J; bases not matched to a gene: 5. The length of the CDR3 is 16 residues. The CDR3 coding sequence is TGCAGCGTTGTGGGACTAGCGGGGGGCAGTCAAGAGACCCAGTACTTC. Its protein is CSVVGLAGGSQETQYF.

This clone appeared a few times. Here the CDR3 reads CASSLESYNSPLHF. The CDR3 bases are TGTGCCAGCAGCTTAGAATCATATAATTCACCCCTCCACTTT. The rearrangement uses TRBV13 and TRBJ1-6; no clear D. V lost 1 base, J lost 4 bases, and 5 bases lay in between. The CDR3 runs 14 residues. In germline, CDR1 is PRHDT, CDR2 FYEKMQ (reference sequence). The variable domain in full, with the rest retrieved from reference TRBV13 and TRBJ1-6, is AAGVIQSPRHLIKEKRETATLKCYPIPRHDTVYWYQQGPGQDPQFLISFYEKMQSDKGSIPDRFSAQQFSDYHSELNMSSLELGDSALYFCASSLESYNSPLHFGNGTRLTVT.

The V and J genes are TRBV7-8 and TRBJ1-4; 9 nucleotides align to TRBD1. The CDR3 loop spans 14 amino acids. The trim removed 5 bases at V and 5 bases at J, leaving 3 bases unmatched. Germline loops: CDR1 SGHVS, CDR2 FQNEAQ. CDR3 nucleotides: TGTGCCAGCAGCGAAGGGACAGGGAATGAAAAACTGTTTTTT. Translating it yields CASSEGTGNEKLFF.

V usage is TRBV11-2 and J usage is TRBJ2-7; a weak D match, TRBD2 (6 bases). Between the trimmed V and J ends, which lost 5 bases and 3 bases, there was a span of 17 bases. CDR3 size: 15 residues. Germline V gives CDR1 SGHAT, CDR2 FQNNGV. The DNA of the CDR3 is TGTGCCAGCAGCCCCTGGATCTCGGGAGTCTACGAGCAGTACTTC. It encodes CASSPWISGVYEQYF.

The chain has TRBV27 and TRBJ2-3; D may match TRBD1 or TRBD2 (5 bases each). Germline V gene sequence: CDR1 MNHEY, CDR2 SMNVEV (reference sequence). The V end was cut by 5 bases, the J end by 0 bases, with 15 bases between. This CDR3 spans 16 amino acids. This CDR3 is CASSGGLGPSTDTQYF. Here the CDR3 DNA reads TGTGCCAGCAGTGGGGGATTGGGCCCTAGCACAGATACGCAGTATTTT.

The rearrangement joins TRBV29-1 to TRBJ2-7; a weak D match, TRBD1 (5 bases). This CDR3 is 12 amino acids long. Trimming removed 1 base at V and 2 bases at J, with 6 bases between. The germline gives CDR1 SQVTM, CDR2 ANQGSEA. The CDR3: CSVEAGTYEQYF. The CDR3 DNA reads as TGCAGCGTTGAAGCAGGGACCTACGAGCAGTACTTC.

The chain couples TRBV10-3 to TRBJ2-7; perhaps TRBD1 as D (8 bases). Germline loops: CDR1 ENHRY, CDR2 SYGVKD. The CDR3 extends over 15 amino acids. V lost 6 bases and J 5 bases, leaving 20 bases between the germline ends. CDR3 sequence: CAIRGGQGAQDEQYF. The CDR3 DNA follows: TGTGCCATCAGGGGAGGGCAGGGGGCGCAGGACGAGCAGTACTTC.

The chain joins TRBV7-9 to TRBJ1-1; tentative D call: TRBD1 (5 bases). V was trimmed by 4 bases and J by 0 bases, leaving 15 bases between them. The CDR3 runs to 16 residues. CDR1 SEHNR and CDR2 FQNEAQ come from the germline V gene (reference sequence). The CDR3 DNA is TGTGCCAGCAGCTCGCTTCAGGGACCGCTGAACACTGAAGCTTTCTTT. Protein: CASSSLQGPLNTEAFF.

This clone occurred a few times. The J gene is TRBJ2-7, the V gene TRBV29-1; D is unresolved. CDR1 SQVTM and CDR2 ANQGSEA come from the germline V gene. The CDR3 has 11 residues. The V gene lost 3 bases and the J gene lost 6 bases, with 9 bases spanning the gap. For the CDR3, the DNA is TGCAGCGTTGACGTAGGTTTCGAGCAGTACTTC. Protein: CSVDVGFEQYF.

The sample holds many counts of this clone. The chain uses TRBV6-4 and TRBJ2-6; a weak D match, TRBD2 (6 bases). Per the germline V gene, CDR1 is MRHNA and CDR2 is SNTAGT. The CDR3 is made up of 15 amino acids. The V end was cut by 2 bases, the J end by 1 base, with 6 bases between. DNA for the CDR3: TGTGCCAGCAGTGACGGGGGGTCTGGGGCCAACGTCCTGACTTTC. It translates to CASSDGGSGANVLTF.

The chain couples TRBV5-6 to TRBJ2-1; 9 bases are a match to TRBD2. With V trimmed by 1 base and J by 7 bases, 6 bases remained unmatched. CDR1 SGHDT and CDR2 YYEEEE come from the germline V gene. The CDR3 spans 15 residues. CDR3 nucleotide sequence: TGTGCCAGCAGCTTGTATGCTAGCGGGGTGAATGAGCAGTTCTTC. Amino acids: CASSLYASGVNEQFF.

The CDR3 coding sequence is TGTGCCAGCAGCTTAGGGACTAGCTCTGAGGAGACCCAGTACTTC. Translation gives CASSLGTSSEETQYF. The chain joins TRBV11-2 to TRBJ2-5; 8 positions match TRBD2. The CDR3 covers 15 residues. Germline V gene lookup returns CDR1 SGHAT and CDR2 FQNNGV. Trimming at V came to 1 base and at J to 5 bases, leaving 6 bases not matched to a gene. Filled out from reference TRBV11-2 and TRBJ2-5, the complete variable domain reads EAGVAQSPRYKIIEKRQSVAFWCNPISGHATLYWYQQILGQGPKLLIQFQNNGVVDDSQLPKDRFSAERLKGVDSTLKIQPAKLEDSAVYLCASSLGTSSEETQYFGPGTRLLVL.

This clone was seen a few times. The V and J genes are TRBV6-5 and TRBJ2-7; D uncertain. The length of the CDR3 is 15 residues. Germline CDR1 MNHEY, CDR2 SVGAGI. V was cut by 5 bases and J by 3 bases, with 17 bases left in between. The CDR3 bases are TGTGCCAGCAGTCCCTCCGGACGGATGATCTACGAGCAGTACTTC. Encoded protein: CASSPSGRMIYEQYF.

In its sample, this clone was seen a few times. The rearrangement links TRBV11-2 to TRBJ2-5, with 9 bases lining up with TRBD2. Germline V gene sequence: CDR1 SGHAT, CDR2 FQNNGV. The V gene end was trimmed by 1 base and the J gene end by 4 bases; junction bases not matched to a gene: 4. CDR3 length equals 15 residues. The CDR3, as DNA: TGTGCCAGCAGCTTAGGGCTAGCGGGGAGAGAGACCCAGTACTTC. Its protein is CASSLGLAGRETQYF.

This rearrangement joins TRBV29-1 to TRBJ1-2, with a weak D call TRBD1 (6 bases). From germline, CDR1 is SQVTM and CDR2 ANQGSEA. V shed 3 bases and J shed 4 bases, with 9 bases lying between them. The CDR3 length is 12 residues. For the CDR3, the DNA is TGCAGCGTTGATTTGGACAGCTATGGCTACACCTTC. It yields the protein CSVDLDSYGYTF.